This entry lists 32 T cell receptor beta chains sequenced from one sample in a study of shared clonotypes between healthy human individuals (dated by TCRdb to about 2020). To prepare the library, the immunoSEQ multiplex PCR assay was applied. TCRdb took this table from immuneACCESS and kept in-frame rearrangements with V and J called. Such tables lack part of the clones; where checked against another copy, unresolved V genes explain under half of the gap, and the rest is unexplained. The sample table holds 2 million to 3 million clones, of which over 85% were seen once. In total, the top ten clones hold 0.36% of the sample. Sequenced input: naive CD4+ T cells from PBMCs. The cell subset or site label of this sample denotes: CD45RA+ positively selected. Source of these receptors: a man aged 18 to 30 in good health. Some clones in this sample may be carry-over from other donors' samples.

The rearrangement uses TRBV28 and TRBJ2-7, with D perhaps TRBD2 (5 bases). The CDR3 totals 14 residues. The V gene's germline CDR1 is MDHEN and CDR2 SYDVKM. Trimming took off 7 bases at V and 2 bases at J, with 15 bases between the two ends. CDR3 DNA sequence: TGTGCCAGCACCTCCGGAGGAGCCCCCTACGAGCAGTACTTC. Protein product: CASTSGGAPYEQYF. Drawing the rest from reference TRBV28 and TRBJ2-7, the complete variable domain is DVKVTQSSRYLVKRTGEKVFLECVQDMDHENMFWYRQDPGLGLRLIYFSYDVKMKEKGDIPEGYSVSREKKERFSLILESASTNQTSMYLCASTSGGAPYEQYFGPGTRLTVT.

The chain employs TRBV19 and TRBJ2-1; 11 bases map to TRBD1. V shed 7 bases and J 4 bases; nucleotides not matched to a gene: 12. This CDR3 comprises 17 residues. CDR1 is LNHDA, CDR2 SQIVND, per germline (reference sequence). The CDR3 DNA reads TGTGCCAGTACCAGACCCGACGGACAGGGGGCATACAATGAGCAGTTCTTC. Amino acids: CASTRPDGQGAYNEQFF.

The chain is built from TRBV19 and TRBJ1-5, with no clear D. Germline V gene sequence: CDR1 LNHDA, CDR2 SQIVND (reference sequence). V was pared by 4 bases and J by 7 bases, with 11 bases between. This CDR3 is built from 13 residues. The CDR3 spells CASSRAFGQPQHF. CDR3 coding DNA: TGTGCCAGTAGTAGGGCCTTTGGGCAGCCCCAGCATTTT.

The chain links TRBV9 to TRBJ1-3, with TRBD1 as a possible D gene (6 bases). V lost 0 bases and J 0 bases, leaving 19 bases between the germline ends. This CDR3 contains 19 residues. Per germline, CDR1 SGDLS and CDR2 YYNGEE. The CDR3, as DNA: TGTGCCAGCAGCGTAGACGGAGCGGGACACAAAATCTCTGGAAACACCATATATTTT. Amino acids: CASSVDGAGHKISGNTIYF.

With respect to this clone: Distinct nucleotide sequences in the sample also encode this CDR3. The chain combines TRBV5-1 with TRBJ2-3; 12 bases match TRBD2. The V gene's germline CDR1 is SGHRS and CDR2 YFSETQ. CDR3 length equals 16 residues. Germline trimming cut 0 bases from V and 2 bases from J; bases unmatched to any gene: 1. The CDR3 loop is CASSLGTSGNTDTQYF. The CDR3 coding sequence is TGCGCCAGCAGCTTGGGGACTAGCGGGAACACAGATACGCAGTATTTT.

This chain links TRBV9 with TRBJ1-2; D not resolved. The CDR3 runs 14 residues. CDR1 and CDR2 from the germline V gene are SGDLS and YYNGEE. V lost 4 bases to trimming and J lost 3 bases, with 13 bases between them. The DNA of the CDR3 is TGTGCCAGCAGCCCCCGACACGGAGACTATGGCTACACCTTC. Translation gives CASSPRHGDYGYTF. Together with reference TRBV9 and TRBJ1-2, the CDR3 gives the full variable domain: DSGVTQTPKHLITATGQRVTLRCSPRSGDLSVYWYQQSLDQGLQFLIQYYNGEERAKGNILERFSAQQFPDLHSELNLSSLELGDSALYFCASSPRHGDYGYTFGSGTRLTVV.

This sequence joins TRBV7-3 and TRBJ2-7; 7 positions match TRBD2. CDR3 length: 15 residues. The V and J ends lost 6 bases and 2 bases, in that order; junction bases with no gene match: 10. CDR1 and CDR2 (germline): SGHTA, FQGTGA. The CDR3 DNA sequence: TGTGCCAGCAGTGTCGGGGAAGCGGGAACCTACGAGCAGTACTTC. As protein: CASSVGEAGTYEQYF.

This clone has just one count. V gene TRBV25-1 combines with J gene TRBJ1-2; 7 nucleotides line up with TRBD1. The CDR3 contains 14 residues. After removal of 4 bases from V and 4 bases from J, the junction contained 6 bases not matched to a gene. CDR1 and CDR2 (germline): MGHDK, SYGVNS. Here the CDR3 DNA reads TGTGCCAGCAGTGGGACAGGAGCCCTCTATGGCTACACCTTC. Its translation is CASSGTGALYGYTF.

The chain carries TRBV5-1 and TRBJ1-1; D gene uncertain. Germline V gives CDR1 SGHRS, CDR2 YFSETQ. CDR3 size: 15 residues. The V and J ends lost 0 bases and 5 bases respectively, with 14 bases between them. The CDR3 sequence is CASSLEPSRGTEAFF. As DNA, the CDR3 is TGCGCCAGCAGCTTGGAACCTAGCCGTGGGACTGAAGCTTTCTTT.

The rearrangement uses TRBV19 and TRBJ2-7; tentatively, D is TRBD1 or TRBD2 (5 bases each). The V end was cut by 5 bases, the J end by 5 bases, with 19 bases between. The CDR3 spans 15 residues. Germline V gene lookup returns CDR1 LNHDA and CDR2 SQIVND (reference sequence). CDR3 DNA: TGTGCCAGTAGTTTTCAGGGTGGGACGCTCCACGAGCAGTACTTC. Translated, it gives CASSFQGGTLHEQYF.

The table lists this clone with a count of one. The rearrangement uses TRBV6-5 and TRBJ2-7, with a possible D match to TRBD1 (6 bases). This CDR3 has 16 residues. The V gene's germline CDR1 is MNHEY and CDR2 SVGAGI. The V end was cut by 0 bases, the J end by 6 bases, with 18 bases between. CDR3 in DNA: TGTGCCAGCAGTTACTCGCCAACAGGGTCAGGGCTCGAGCAGTACTTC. This gives the protein CASSYSPTGSGLEQYF.

The gene calls are TRBV28 and TRBJ1-6; D gene ambiguous. This CDR3 is built from 12 residues. The V and J ends lost 6 bases and 7 bases respectively, with 7 bases between them. Germline CDR1 MDHEN, CDR2 SYDVKM. The CDR3 loop is CASSSANSPLHF. CDR3 bases: TGTGCCAGCAGCTCCGCCAATTCACCCCTCCACTTT.

The chain employs TRBV7-7 and TRBJ1-1; no reliable D call. Trimming pared 6 bases from V and 4 bases from J, leaving 12 bases between. Germline V CDR1 and CDR2: SSHAT, FNYEAQ (reference sequence). The length of the CDR3 is 13 residues. The CDR3 here is CASSPSLLTEAFF. CDR3 in DNA: TGTGCCAGCAGTCCGTCCCTCCTCACTGAAGCTTTCTTT.

The genes are TRBV28 and TRBJ2-7, with 9 bases identical to TRBD2. The CDR3 loop spans 14 amino acids. J gave up 6 bases and V 4 bases, and 7 bases lay outside the gene matches. Germline assignment: CDR1 MDHEN and CDR2 SYDVKM. CDR3: CASSSLAGEVEQYF. The DNA for the CDR3 is TGTGCCAGCAGTTCATTAGCGGGAGAGGTCGAGCAGTACTTC.

The genes are TRBV29-1 and TRBJ1-1; D perhaps matches TRBD1 (5 bases). Trimming removed 4 bases at V and 11 bases at J, with 20 bases between. Germline-derived CDR1 and CDR2 are SQVTM and ANQGSEA. The CDR3 length is 13 residues. DNA for the CDR3: TGCAGCGTTGCCCCCACTGGGGCTTTTCGGGCTTTCTTT. This codes for CSVAPTGAFRAFF. Full variable domain (outside the CDR3, taken from reference TRBV29-1 and TRBJ1-1): SAVISQKPSRDICQRGTSLTIQCQVDSQVTMMFWYRQQPGQSLTLIATANQGSEATYESGFVIDKFPISRPNLTFSTLTVSNMSPEDSSIYLCSVAPTGAFRAFFGQGTRLTVV.

The CDR3 DNA sequence: TGCGCCAGCAGCTTGGTATCAACAGGGGGCGCTTCCTATGGCTACACCTTC. It codes for CASSLVSTGGASYGYTF. V is TRBV5-1 and J is TRBJ1-2, with TRBD1 matching over 9 bases. Germline CDR1 is SGHRS and CDR2 is YFSETQ. The CDR3 runs 17 residues. V was clipped by 0 bases and J by 4 bases; unmatched bases: 10.

The chain employs TRBV11-3 and TRBJ2-1; a possible D gene is TRBD2 (6 bases). The CDR3 covers 16 residues. Per germline, CDR1 SGHNT and CDR2 YENEEA. Trimming removed 0 bases at V and 0 bases at J, with 9 bases between. This CDR3 reads CASSLDPGSSYNEQFF. CDR3 nucleotides: TGTGCCAGCAGCTTAGACCCCGGGAGCTCCTACAATGAGCAGTTCTTC.

The rearrangement links TRBV5-1 to TRBJ2-2, with no clear D. The V and J ends lost 1 base and 0 bases respectively, with 7 bases between them. Per the germline V gene, CDR1 is SGHRS and CDR2 is YFSETQ. The CDR3 spans 15 residues. The CDR3 DNA reads TGCGCCAGCAGCTTGCCCCGAGCGAACACCGGGGAGCTGTTTTTT. The encoded protein is CASSLPRANTGELFF.

This chain joins TRBV7-9 and TRBJ1-1; 7 nucleotides agree with TRBD1. The CDR3 extends over 14 amino acids. Germline CDR1 SEHNR, CDR2 FQNEAQ (reference sequence). After removal of 6 bases from V and 8 bases from J, the junction contained 12 bases not matched to a gene. CDR3 residues: CASRPRTGPWEAFF. CDR3 bases: TGTGCCAGCAGGCCGCGGACAGGCCCATGGGAAGCTTTCTTT.

The chain uses TRBV7-3 and TRBJ2-1; TRBD1 matches 8 bases. There are 17 residues in the CDR3. Looked up from germline, CDR1 is SGHTA and CDR2 is FQGTGA. V shed 4 bases and J 5 bases; nucleotides not matched to a gene: 13. The CDR3 loop reads CASSSDVGDRYNNEQFF. CDR3 coding DNA: TGTGCCAGCAGCTCCGACGTGGGGGACAGGTACAACAATGAGCAGTTCTTC.

The V call is TRBV27, the J call TRBJ2-1; D gene uncertain. The CDR3 has 12 residues. Germline V gene data show CDR1 as MNHEY and CDR2 as SMNVEV (reference sequence). V gave up 4 bases and J gave up 8 bases, with 9 bases separating them. CDR3 in DNA: TGTGCCAGCAGTTCAATCCGGGATGAGCAGTTCTTC. This gives the protein CASSSIRDEQFF.

The chain joins TRBV11-1 to TRBJ1-1; no definite D call. CDR1 SGHAT and CDR2 FQDESV come from the germline V gene (reference sequence). V gave up 5 bases and J gave up 0 bases, with 16 bases separating them. This CDR3 contains 16 residues. CDR3 sequence (DNA): TGTGCCAGCAGCCCATGGGCAGGCGATATGAACACTGAAGCTTTCTTT. It specifies CASSPWAGDMNTEAFF. Together with reference TRBV11-1 and TRBJ1-1, the CDR3 gives the full variable domain: EAEVAQSPRYKITEKSQAVAFWCDPISGHATLYWYRQILGQGPELLVQFQDESVVDDSQLPKDRFSAERLKGVDSTLKIQPAELGDSAMYLCASSPWAGDMNTEAFFGQGTRLTVV.

The chain carries TRBV18 and TRBJ2-2; D remains ambiguous. V shed 0 bases and J shed 5 bases, with 7 bases lying between them. Germline V gene data show CDR1 as KGHSH and CDR2 as LQKENI. There are 14 residues in the CDR3. The CDR3 DNA sequence: TGTGCCAGCTCACCACCTCCGTTAACCGGGGAGCTGTTTTTT. Translated: CASSPPPLTGELFF.

The chain recombines TRBV7-8 with TRBJ2-7; 10 nucleotides align to TRBD2. CDR3 length: 14 amino acids. Trimming took 4 bases from V and 1 from J; bases not matched to a gene: 1. The germline V gene has CDR1 SGHVS and CDR2 FQNEAQ. The CDR3 spells CASSWTSGSYEQYF. The CDR3 nucleotides are TGTGCCAGCAGCTGGACTAGCGGATCCTACGAGCAGTACTTC. The whole variable domain, remainder taken from reference TRBV7-8 and TRBJ2-7, is GAGVSQSPRYKVAKRGQDVALRCDPISGHVSLFWYQQALGQGPEFLTYFQNEAQLDKSGLPSDRFFAERPEGSVSTLKIQRTQQEDSAVYLCASSWTSGSYEQYFGPGTRLTVT.

The chain joins TRBV5-1 to TRBJ2-3; D uncertain. CDR1 is SGHRS and CDR2 is YFSETQ in the germline V gene. This CDR3 has 15 residues. V was trimmed by 4 bases and J by 4 bases, leaving 16 bases between them. This chain's CDR3 is CASSRDDIVADTQYF. The CDR3, as DNA: TGCGCCAGCAGCCGAGACGACATAGTTGCAGATACGCAGTATTTT.

Note on this clone: Other DNA sequences within the sample encode an identical CDR3. The CDR3 spells CASSLGLAGRTDTQYF. CDR3 sequence (DNA): TGCGCCAGCAGCTTGGGGCTAGCGGGTCGCACAGATACGCAGTATTTT. V and J are TRBV5-1 and TRBJ2-3; 8 bases are a match to TRBD2. Germline CDR1 is SGHRS and CDR2 is YFSETQ. The V gene end was trimmed by 0 bases and the J gene end by 1 base; junction bases not matched to a gene: 4. CDR3 length: 16 amino acids. Full variable domain (missing parts from reference TRBV5-1 and TRBJ2-3): KAGVTQTPRYLIKTRGQQVTLSCSPISGHRSVSWYQQTPGQGLQFLFEYFSETQRNKGNFPGRFSGRQFSNSRSEMNVSTLELGDSALYLCASSLGLAGRTDTQYFGPGTRLTVL.

V gene TRBV7-9 combines with J gene TRBJ2-5, with TRBD2 identical over 7 bases. V lost 0 bases and J lost 1; bases outside the gene matches: 5. The CDR3 covers 16 residues. Germline-derived CDR1 and CDR2 are SEHNR and FQNEAQ (reference sequence). The CDR3 sequence: CASSLAASGSQETQYF. CDR3 coding DNA: TGTGCCAGCAGCTTAGCGGCTAGCGGAAGCCAAGAGACCCAGTACTTC.

The chain employs TRBV2 and TRBJ2-7, with a tentative D call TRBD2 (7 bases). This CDR3 contains 15 residues. CDR1 is SNHLY and CDR2 is FYNNEI in the germline V gene. V was clipped by 5 bases and J by 5 bases, with 19 bases between them. The CDR3 here is CASSTPRGGEDEQYF. For the CDR3, the DNA is TGTGCCAGCAGTACCCCAAGGGGGGGCGAGGACGAGCAGTACTTC.

This chain links TRBV28 with TRBJ2-2; 9 bases line up with TRBD1. The CDR3 spans 17 residues. V gave up 6 bases and J gave up 5 bases; unmatched junction bases: 13. The germline CDR1 and CDR2 sequences are MDHEN and SYDVKM. The CDR3 here is CASSDTPGQGGTGELFF. The CDR3, as DNA: TGTGCCAGCAGCGATACTCCGGGACAGGGAGGAACCGGGGAGCTGTTTTTT.

The chain recombines TRBV6-6 with TRBJ2-7; D assignment may be TRBD1 or TRBD2 (5 bases each). CDR3 length: 14 residues. Trimming pared 0 bases from V and 0 bases from J, leaving 6 bases between. Germline values: CDR1 MNHNY, CDR2 SVGAGI (reference sequence). The CDR3 nucleotides are TGTGCCAGCAGTTACTCGGGGGACTCCTACGAGCAGTACTTC. Protein: CASSYSGDSYEQYF.

As concerns this clone: Other DNA sequences within the sample encode an identical CDR3. J is TRBJ1-5 and V is TRBV30; D gene ambiguous. V was clipped by 1 base and J by 4 bases, with 14 bases between them. The CDR3 runs 15 residues. Germline-derived CDR1 and CDR2 are GTSNPN and SVGIG (reference sequence). In DNA, the CDR3 is TGTGCCTGGAGTGGGGTAGGAGGGCTTAATCAGCCCCAGCATTTT. Its translation is CAWSGVGGLNQPQHF.

The chain recombines TRBV7-2 with TRBJ2-1; TRBD1 might be the D (6 bases). Germline CDR1 and CDR2: SGHTA and FQGNSA. Deletions cut 7 bases from V and 4 bases from J, with 14 bases between. The CDR3 totals 14 residues. The chain's CDR3 is CASTQGLAYNEQFF. CDR3 in DNA: TGTGCCAGCACCCAGGGGCTGGCATACAATGAGCAGTTCTTC. Together with reference TRBV7-2 and TRBJ2-1, the CDR3 gives the full variable domain: GAGVSQSPSNKVTEKGKDVELRCDPISGHTALYWYRQSLGQGLEFLIYFQGNSAPDKSGLPSDRFSAERTGGSVSTLTIQRTQQEDSAVYLCASTQGLAYNEQFFGPGTRLTVL.